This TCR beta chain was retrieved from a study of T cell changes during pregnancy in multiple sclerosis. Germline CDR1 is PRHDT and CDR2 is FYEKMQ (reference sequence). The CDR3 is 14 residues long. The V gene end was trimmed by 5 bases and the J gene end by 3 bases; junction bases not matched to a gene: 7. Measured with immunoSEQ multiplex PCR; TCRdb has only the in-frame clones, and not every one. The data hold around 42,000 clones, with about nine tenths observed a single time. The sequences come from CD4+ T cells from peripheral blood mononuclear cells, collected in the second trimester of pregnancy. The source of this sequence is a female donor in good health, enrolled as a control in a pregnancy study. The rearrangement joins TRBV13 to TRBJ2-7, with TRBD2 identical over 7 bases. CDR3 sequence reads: CASSPHGGSYEQYF. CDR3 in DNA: TGTGCCAGCAGCCCCCACGGGGGGAGCTACGAGCAGTACTTC.